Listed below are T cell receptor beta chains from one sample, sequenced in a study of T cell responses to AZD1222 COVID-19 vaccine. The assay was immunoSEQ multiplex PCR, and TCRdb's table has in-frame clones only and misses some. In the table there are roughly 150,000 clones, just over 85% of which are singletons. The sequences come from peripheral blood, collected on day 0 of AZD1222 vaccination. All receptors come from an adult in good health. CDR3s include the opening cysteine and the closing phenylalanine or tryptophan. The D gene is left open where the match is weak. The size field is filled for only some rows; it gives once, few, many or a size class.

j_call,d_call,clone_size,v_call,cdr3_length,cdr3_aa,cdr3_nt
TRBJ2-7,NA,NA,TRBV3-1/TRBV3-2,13,CASSRDGAYEQYF,TGTGCCAGCAGCCGGGACGGAGCCTACGAGCAGTACTTC
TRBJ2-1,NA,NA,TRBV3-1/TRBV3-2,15,CASSVATDSYNEQFF,TGTGCCAGCAGCGTCGCGACAGACTCCTACAATGAGCAGTTCTTC
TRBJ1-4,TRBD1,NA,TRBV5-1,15,CASSLRGQANEKLFF,TGCGCCAGCAGCTTGAGGGGACAGGCTAATGAAAAACTGTTTTTT
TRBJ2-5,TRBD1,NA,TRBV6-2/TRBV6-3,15,CASSYSGQNQETQYF,TGTGCCAGCAGTTACTCGGGACAGAACCAAGAGACCCAGTACTTC
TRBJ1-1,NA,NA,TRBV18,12,CASSTTDTEAFF,TGTGCCAGCTCAACGACGGACACTGAAGCTTTCTTT
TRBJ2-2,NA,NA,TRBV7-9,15,CASSHPQASTGELFF,TGTGCCAGCAGCCATCCACAGGCGTCCACCGGGGAGCTGTTTTTT
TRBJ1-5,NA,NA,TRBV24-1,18,CATSDLYTMTGPNQPQHF,TGTGCCACCAGTGATCTCTACACCATGACAGGCCCAAATCAGCCCCAGCATTTT
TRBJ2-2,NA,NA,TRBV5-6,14,CASSLEFIPGELFF,TGTGCCAGCAGCTTAGAGTTTATCCCCGGGGAGCTGTTTTTT
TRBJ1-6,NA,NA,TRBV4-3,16,CASSPHWGPYNSPLHF,TGCGCCAGCAGCCCCCACTGGGGCCCATATAATTCACCCCTCCACTTT
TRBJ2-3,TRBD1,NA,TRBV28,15,CASVLGQGDTDTQYF,TGTGCCAGCGTCCTTGGACAGGGGGACACAGATACGCAGTATTTT
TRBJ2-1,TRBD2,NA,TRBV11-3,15,CASSLGGVLNNEQFF,TGTGCCAGCAGCCTCGGGGGGGTCCTAAACAATGAGCAGTTCTTC
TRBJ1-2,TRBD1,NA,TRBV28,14,CASSLGTGRYGYTF,TGTGCCAGCAGTTTAGGGACAGGGCGCTATGGCTACACCTTC
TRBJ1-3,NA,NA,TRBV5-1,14,CASSLEVSGNTIYF,TGCGCCAGCAGCTTGGAGGTCTCTGGAAACACCATATATTTT
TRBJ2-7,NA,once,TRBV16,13,CASSQGVSQMQYF,TGTGCCAGCAGCCAAGGGGTCTCCCAGATGCAGTACTTC
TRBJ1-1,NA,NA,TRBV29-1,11,CSAEVDAEAFF,TGCAGCGCCGAAGTCGACGCTGAAGCTTTCTTT
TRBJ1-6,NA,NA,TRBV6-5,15,CASSYLGGNGWPLHF,TGTGCCAGCAGTTACTTGGGCGGTAACGGTTGGCCCCTCCACTTT
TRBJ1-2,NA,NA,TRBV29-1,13,CSARRTGNYGYTF,TGCAGCGCCCGGCGCACAGGAAACTATGGCTACACCTTC
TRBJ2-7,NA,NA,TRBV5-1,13,CASSLEQGYEQYF,TGCGCCAGCAGCTTGGAACAGGGCTACGAGCAGTACTTC
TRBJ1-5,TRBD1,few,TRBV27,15,CASSFLAGGNQPQHF,TGTGCCAGCAGTTTTCTCGCAGGGGGGAATCAGCCCCAGCATTTT
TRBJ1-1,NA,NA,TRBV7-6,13,CASSPQGVLGAFF,TGTGCCAGCAGCCCCCAAGGGGTCCTCGGAGCTTTCTTT
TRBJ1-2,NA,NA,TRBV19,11,CASSIGGGYTF,TGTGCCAGTAGTATTGGGGGTGGCTACACCTTC
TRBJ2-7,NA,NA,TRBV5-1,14,CASSLDLAAYEQYF,TGCGCCAGCAGCTTGGATCTAGCAGCATACGAGCAGTACTTC
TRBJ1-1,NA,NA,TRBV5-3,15,CARSLLQGRNTEAFF,TGTGCCAGAAGCCTCTTGCAGGGGAGGAACACTGAAGCTTTCTTT
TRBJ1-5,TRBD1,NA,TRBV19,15,CASNLDRASNQPQHF,TGTGCCAGTAATCTGGACAGGGCGAGCAATCAGCCCCAGCATTTT
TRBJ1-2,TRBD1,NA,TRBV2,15,CASSGDRGELDGYTF,TGTGCCAGCAGCGGGGACAGGGGTGAATTAGATGGCTACACCTTC
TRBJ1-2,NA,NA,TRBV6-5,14,CASTLAGANYGYTF,TGTGCCAGCACCCTGGCGGGCGCGAACTATGGCTACACCTTC
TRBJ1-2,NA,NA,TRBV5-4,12,CASSIDSYGYTF,TGTGCCAGCAGCATTGACAGTTATGGCTACACCTTC
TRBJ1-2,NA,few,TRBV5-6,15,CASSLEGFSHYGYTF,TGTGCCAGCAGCTTGGAGGGGTTCTCTCATTATGGCTACACCTTC
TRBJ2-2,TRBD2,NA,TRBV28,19,CASSRRTSGRSYGTGELFF,TGTGCCAGCAGTCGAAGAACTAGCGGGAGAAGTTATGGCACCGGGGAGCTGTTTTTT
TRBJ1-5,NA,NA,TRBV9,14,CASSPRGGGQPQHF,TGTGCCAGCAGCCCCCGGGGGGGCGGTCAGCCCCAGCATTTT